Many counts were recorded for the clone carrying this T cell receptor (beta chain). Its antigen is unidentified. Coverage ceases 3 residues before the CDR3 finishes, and the germline J gene fills in the end. The entry originates in a study of T cell clonality in common variable immunodeficiency. V lost 4 bases to trimming and J lost 2 bases; unmatched junction nucleotides: 6. Germline lookup yields CDR1 MNHNS and CDR2 SASEGT. The length of the CDR3 is 16 residues. Aged about 8 to 65 years, CVID subjects averaged about 40 years old. CVID and control samples used equivalent genomic DNA input. Assay used: immunoSEQ multiplex PCR; TCRdb lists only in-frame clones, some missing. This sample carries approximately 28,000 clones and no singletons, and under 3.5% goes to the top ten. Study-wide findings and caveats: Common variable immunodeficiency TCR beta sequences reportedly had fewer deletions and N-nucleotide insertions. CVID subjects had higher TCRbeta clonality than healthy controls, most marked in about a third.

This TCR was recovered from a human donor with common variable immunodeficiency. The sequencing input was peripheral blood mononuclear cells. V usage is TRBV6-1 and J usage is TRBJ2-3, with 10 bases matching TRBD2. Here the CDR3 reads CASSVSSGSVTDTQYF. The covered CDR3 bases are TGTGCCAGCAGTGTGTCTAGCGGGAGCGTCACAGATACG.